These 8 T cell receptor beta chains came from one sample sequenced in a study of beta chain features in type 1 diabetes. Study-level findings and limits: TCRB CDR3s from Type 1 diabetes patients were moderately but significantly shorter in all four CD4+ subsets.

Antigens of these TCRs are unknown. As every portion of the isolated RNA was reverse transcribed, the sequencing read expressed TCRB transcripts. Sequenced by immunoSEQ multiplex PCR; TCRdb stores in-frame clones only, minus some. This table has roughly 150,000 clones, about 9% appearing once. The sequencing sample was made of central memory CD4+ T cells from blood. These receptors originate from a woman younger than 45 with type 1 diabetes.

This chain uses TRBV27 with TRBJ2-3; no definite D call. The V gene's germline CDR1 is MNHEY and CDR2 SMNVEV (reference sequence). Between the trimmed V and J ends, which lost 6 bases and 4 bases, there was a span of 11 bases. The CDR3 consists of 13 residues. The CDR3 spells CASSPIPADTQYF. The CDR3 DNA follows: TGTGCCAGCAGCCCTATTCCTGCAGATACGCAGTATTTT.

The chain carries TRBV18 and TRBJ2-3; the match to TRBD2 covers 12 bases. Germline V gene data show CDR1 as KGHSH and CDR2 as LQKENI. This CDR3 contains 16 residues. V gave up 4 bases and J gave up 4 bases; unmatched junction bases: 6. CDR3 in DNA: TGTGCCAGCTCACTGACTAGCGGGAGAAGCTCAGATACGCAGTATTTT. Translation gives CASSLTSGRSSDTQYF.

This clone was seen a handful of times. V is TRBV6-5 and J is TRBJ2-1; 7 nucleotides match TRBD1. The J segment lost 8 bases and the V segment lost 8 bases, leaving 6 bases of the junction unmatched. This CDR3 is 12 amino acids long. The germline gives CDR1 MNHEY, CDR2 SVGAGI. The CDR3 loop reads CASYDRVHEQFF. In DNA, the CDR3 is TGTGCCAGCTACGACAGGGTACATGAGCAGTTCTTC.

The chain is built from TRBV29-1 and TRBJ1-2; D is unresolved. Germline V gene data show CDR1 as SQVTM and CDR2 as ANQGSEA. The CDR3 is 11 residues long. The V end lost 3 bases, the J end lost 6 bases, and 8 bases lay between the germline ends. The CDR3 coding sequence is TGCAGCGTTGATGGGCCTGATGGCTACACCTTC. Protein product: CSVDGPDGYTF.

CDR3 coding DNA: TGTGCCAGCAGCCAAGGGACTAGCGGGACCTATAACACAGATACGCAGTATTTT. Its translation is CASSQGTSGTYNTDTQYF. This chain connects TRBV4-2 to TRBJ2-3; 12 bases match TRBD2. With 1 base clipped from V and 2 bases from J, the junction kept 7 bases outside the gene matches. CDR3 length: 18 residues. Looked up from germline, CDR1 is LGHNA and CDR2 is YNFKEQ.

There are a few counts of this clone. The chain combines TRBV5-1 with TRBJ2-7; 8 positions match TRBD2. CDR3 length equals 15 residues. From germline, CDR1 is SGHRS and CDR2 YFSETQ. Unmatched junction bases numbered 7, after V lost 4 bases and J lost 1 base. CDR3 in DNA: TGCGCCAGCAGCACGAGCGGGAGTCGATCCTACGAGCAGTACTTC. Its translation is CASSTSGSRSYEQYF.

The chain joins TRBV15 to TRBJ2-5, with D possibly being TRBD2 (5 bases). The germline V gene encodes CDR1 LNHNV and CDR2 YYDKDF (reference sequence). Trimming pared 1 base from V and 4 bases from J, leaving 10 bases between. The CDR3 is made up of 14 amino acids. The CDR3 is CATSRASKGETQYF. In DNA, the CDR3 is TGTGCCACCAGCAGAGCTAGCAAAGGAGAGACCCAGTACTTC.

This chain uses TRBV28 with TRBJ1-5; a weak D match, TRBD1 (5 bases). This CDR3 has 12 residues. V gave up 3 bases and J gave up 6 bases, with 6 bases separating them. Germline lookup yields CDR1 MDHEN and CDR2 SYDVKM. CDR3 DNA: TGTGCCAGCAGTTTGGGGGGTCAGCCCCAGCATTTT. This codes for CASSLGGQPQHF.